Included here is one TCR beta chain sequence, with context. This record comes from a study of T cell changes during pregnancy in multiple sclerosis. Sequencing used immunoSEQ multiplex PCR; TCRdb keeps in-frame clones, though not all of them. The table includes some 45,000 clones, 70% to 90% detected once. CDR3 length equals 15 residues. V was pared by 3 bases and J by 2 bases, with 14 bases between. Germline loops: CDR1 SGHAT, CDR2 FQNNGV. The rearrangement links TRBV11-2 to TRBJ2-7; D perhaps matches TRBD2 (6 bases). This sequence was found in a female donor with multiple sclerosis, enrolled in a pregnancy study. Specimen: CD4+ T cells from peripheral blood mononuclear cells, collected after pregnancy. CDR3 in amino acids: CASSLFRGLPYEQYF. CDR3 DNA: TGTGCCAGCAGCTTGTTCCGGGGACTCCCCTACGAGCAGTACTTC. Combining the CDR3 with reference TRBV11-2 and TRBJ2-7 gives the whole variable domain EAGVAQSPRYKIIEKRQSVAFWCNPISGHATLYWYQQILGQGPKLLIQFQNNGVVDDSQLPKDRFSAERLKGVDSTLKIQPAKLEDSAVYLCASSLFRGLPYEQYFGPGTRLTVT.